The rows below give T cell receptor beta chains drawn from one sample of a study of blood T cell repertoires in COVID-19. The table came from immunoSEQ multiplex PCR; TCRdb's copy has only in-frame clones and leaves some out. The table shows approximately 190,000 clones, with approximately 79% occurring only once. Material: peripheral blood. Receptors were obtained from a young man with active or convalescent COVID-19. CDR3s include the opening cysteine and the closing phenylalanine or tryptophan. Each record gives: clone size, CDR3 length, V gene, J gene, CDR3 protein. Clone size appears in some rows only: once, few, many, or a class for an expanded clone.

NA,15,TRBV3-1/TRBV3-2,TRBJ1-3,CASSQRGLEGNTIYF
NA,13,TRBV28,TRBJ2-7,CASHTGTTYEQYF
NA,19,TRBV5-1,TRBJ2-3,CASSRWLAGGPGGTDTQYF
NA,14,TRBV19,TRBJ2-6,CASRGGSGANVLTF
NA,15,TRBV14,TRBJ2-2,CASSQADRPTGELFF
NA,13,TRBV18,TRBJ1-2,CASSPQGAHGYTF
NA,12,TRBV7-2,TRBJ1-1,CASSLGPRGAFF
NA,15,TRBV7-9,TRBJ2-1,CASSLEGLAGVGQFF
few,18,TRBV28,TRBJ1-1,CASRGPPWDRTRKDEAFF
NA,14,TRBV24-1,TRBJ2-4,CATSDETRGNIQYF
NA,12,TRBV29-1,TRBJ2-7,CSVRESSYEQYF
NA,14,TRBV5-4,TRBJ1-2,CASSSPGQGYGYTF
NA,12,TRBV30,TRBJ2-7,CAWTSGGYEQYF
NA,14,TRBV9,TRBJ1-2,CASSPRDRERSYTF
NA,14,TRBV2,TRBJ1-1,CASRRQAMNTEAFF
NA,16,TRBV11-3,TRBJ2-1,CASSPDRDYLFDEQFF
NA,15,TRBV6-5,TRBJ1-1,CASSYSGDMNTEAFF
NA,15,TRBV28,TRBJ1-2,CASSSPGQGAPGYTF
NA,17,TRBV4-3,TRBJ1-5,CASSQDIGQGFNQPQHF
NA,18,TRBV3-1/TRBV3-2,TRBJ1-6,CASSRATPGTATNSPLHF
few,15,TRBV27,TRBJ2-2,CASHRAGANTGELFF
NA,15,TRBV24-1,TRBJ1-4,CATSDSGTGREKLFF
NA,20,TRBV4-1,TRBJ1-1,CASSAWTGLVSPRMNTEAFF
NA,15,TRBV2,TRBJ2-1,CASRVGQGTSHEQFF
NA,15,TRBV5-8,TRBJ2-5,CASSSGLAVQETQYF
NA,16,TRBV24-1,TRBJ2-3,CATSEPSGSASDTQYF
NA,13,TRBV10-3,TRBJ1-2,CAISTGTGNGYTF
NA,13,TRBV5-6,TRBJ2-5,CASSFRGRETQYF
NA,17,TRBV14,TRBJ2-3,CASSVLPPGQGTDTQYF
once,15,TRBV11-3,TRBJ1-2,CASSFSGTANYGYTF
NA,18,TRBV7-2,TRBJ1-5,CASSPIGIGLPSNQPQHF
few,13,TRBV6-5,TRBJ1-4,CASKTGSNEKLFF
NA,17,TRBV27,TRBJ1-2,CASSLRVSGRGGYGYTF
NA,15,TRBV10-3,TRBJ2-2,CAISSGTGLGGELFF
NA,14,TRBV28,TRBJ2-1,CASSSPGERDEQFF
NA,14,TRBV5-1,TRBJ1-4,CASSTDRVNEKLFF
NA,12,TRBV25-1,TRBJ2-7,CASRSPGHEQYF
NA,15,TRBV7-8,TRBJ1-2,CASSQGQGAGYGYTF
NA,14,TRBV7-9,TRBJ2-3,CASSPATSGDTQYF
NA,15,TRBV29-1,TRBJ1-2,CSVVMQGAPNYGYTF
few,15,TRBV7-9,TRBJ2-3,CASSRTTGDPDTQYF
NA,17,TRBV27,TRBJ2-1,CASSSLSGGSTYNEQFF
NA,14,TRBV4-2,TRBJ2-3,CASSHSWEGDTQYF
once,15,TRBV27,TRBJ2-7,CASSLLASRGHEQYF
NA,14,TRBV10-3,TRBJ2-7,CAISETSGPYEQYF
once,14,TRBV25-1,TRBJ1-1,CASTRTRGGSEAFF